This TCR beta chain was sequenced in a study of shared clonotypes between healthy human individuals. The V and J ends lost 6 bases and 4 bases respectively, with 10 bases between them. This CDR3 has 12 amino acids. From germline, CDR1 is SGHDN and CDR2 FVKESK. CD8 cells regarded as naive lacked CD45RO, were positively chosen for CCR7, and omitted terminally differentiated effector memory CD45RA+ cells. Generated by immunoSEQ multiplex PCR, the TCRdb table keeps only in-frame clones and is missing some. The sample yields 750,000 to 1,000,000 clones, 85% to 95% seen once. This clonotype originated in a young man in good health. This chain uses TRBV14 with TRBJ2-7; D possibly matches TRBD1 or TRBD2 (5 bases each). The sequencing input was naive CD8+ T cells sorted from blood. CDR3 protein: CASRGTGYEQYF. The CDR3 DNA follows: TGTGCCAGCAGGGGGACGGGATACGAGCAGTACTTC.